These 5 T cell receptor beta chains were all obtained from the same sample, sequenced in a study of technical replicates of blood from a handful of donors. Measured with immunoSEQ multiplex PCR; TCRdb has only the in-frame clones, and not every one. This sample carries tens of thousands of clones, 90% to 95% of them seen once, and the ten largest clones take approximately 0.27%. Specimen: T cells isolated from PBMCs. These receptors came from a human donor in good health.

The J gene is TRBJ1-2, the V gene TRBV10-3; 10 nucleotides align to TRBD1. Looked up from germline, CDR1 is ENHRY and CDR2 is SYGVKD. The V segment lost 2 bases and the J segment 8 bases; nucleotides outside the gene matches: 8. This CDR3 has 15 amino acids. The CDR3 sequence: CAISETSGQGGGYTF. As DNA, the CDR3 is TGTGCCATCAGTGAGACTTCAGGACAGGGGGGAGGCTACACCTTC.

The chain employs TRBV6-4 and TRBJ2-1; possible D gene TRBD1, 5 bases. Germline V lookup: CDR1 MRHNA, CDR2 SNTAGT. The V gene lost 5 bases and the J gene lost 3 bases, with 8 bases spanning the gap. This CDR3 is built from 13 residues. CDR3 in amino acids: CASSSDSYNEQFF. The CDR3 nucleotides read TGTGCCAGCAGTTCTGACAGCTACAATGAGCAGTTCTTC.

The chain couples TRBV28 to TRBJ1-4, with no clear D. Per germline, CDR1 MDHEN and CDR2 SYDVKM. V shed 2 bases and J shed 0 bases, with 13 bases lying between them. The CDR3 covers 17 residues. CDR3 sequence (DNA): TGTGCCAGCAGTTTAGAGGGAGGGCGTGCAACTAATGAAAAACTGTTTTTT. It yields the protein CASSLEGGRATNEKLFF.

The chain combines TRBV5-8 with TRBJ2-6; the D gene is possibly TRBD1 (5 bases). The CDR3 extends over 18 amino acids. Germline assignment: CDR1 SGHTS and CDR2 YDEGEE. Trimming took off 4 bases at V and 4 bases at J, with 21 bases between the two ends. CDR3 region: CASSPDIAPSSGANVLTF. DNA of the CDR3: TGTGCCAGCAGCCCGGACATCGCACCGTCTTCCGGGGCCAACGTCCTGACTTTC.

V gene TRBV19 combines with J gene TRBJ1-1; D unclear. The CDR3 has 14 amino acids. The V gene lost 3 bases and the J gene lost 1 base, with 9 bases spanning the gap. From germline, CDR1 is LNHDA and CDR2 SQIVND (reference sequence). DNA for the CDR3: TGTGCCAGTAGTATGGATGGAGGGAACACTGAAGCTTTCTTT. Amino acids: CASSMDGGNTEAFF.